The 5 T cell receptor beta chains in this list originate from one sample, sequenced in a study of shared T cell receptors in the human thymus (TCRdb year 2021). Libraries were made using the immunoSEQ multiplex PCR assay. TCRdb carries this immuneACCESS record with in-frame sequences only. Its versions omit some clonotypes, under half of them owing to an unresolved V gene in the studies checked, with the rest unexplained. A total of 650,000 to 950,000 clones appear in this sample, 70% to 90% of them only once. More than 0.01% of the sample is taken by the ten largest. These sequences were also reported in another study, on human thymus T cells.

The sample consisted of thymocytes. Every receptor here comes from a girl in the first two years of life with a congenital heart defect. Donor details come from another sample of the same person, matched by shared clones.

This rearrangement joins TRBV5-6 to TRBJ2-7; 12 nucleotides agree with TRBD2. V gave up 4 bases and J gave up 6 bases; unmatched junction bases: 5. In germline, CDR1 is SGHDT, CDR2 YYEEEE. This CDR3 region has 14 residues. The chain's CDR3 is CASSLRTSGVEQYF. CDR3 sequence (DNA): TGTGCCAGCAGCCTAAGGACTAGCGGGGTCGAGCAGTACTTC.

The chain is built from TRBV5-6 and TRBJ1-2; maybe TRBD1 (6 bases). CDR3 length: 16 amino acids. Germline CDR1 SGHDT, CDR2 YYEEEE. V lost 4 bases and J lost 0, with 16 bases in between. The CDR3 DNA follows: TGTGCCAGCAGCAAAGGCCGGGACACTTCTAACTATGGCTACACCTTC. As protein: CASSKGRDTSNYGYTF.

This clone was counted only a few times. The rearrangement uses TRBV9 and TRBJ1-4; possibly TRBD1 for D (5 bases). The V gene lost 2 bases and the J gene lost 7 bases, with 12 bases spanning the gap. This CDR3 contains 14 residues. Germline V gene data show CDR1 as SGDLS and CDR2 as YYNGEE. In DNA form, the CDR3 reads TGTGCCAGCAGCGTGCGTGGCAGGGCTGAAAAACTGTTTTTT. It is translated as CASSVRGRAEKLFF.

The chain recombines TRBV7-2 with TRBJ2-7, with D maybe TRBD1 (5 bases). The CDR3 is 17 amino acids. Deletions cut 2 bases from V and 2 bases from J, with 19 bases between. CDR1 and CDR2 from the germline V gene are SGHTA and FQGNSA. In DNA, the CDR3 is TGTGCCAGCAGCTTACCCCCCCTCCGGACCAGGGCCTACGAGCAGTACTTC. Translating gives CASSLPPLRTRAYEQYF.

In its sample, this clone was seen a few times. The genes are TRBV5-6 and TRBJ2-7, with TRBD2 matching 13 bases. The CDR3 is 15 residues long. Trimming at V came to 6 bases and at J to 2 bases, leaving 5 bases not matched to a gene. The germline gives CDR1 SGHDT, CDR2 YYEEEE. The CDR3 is CASKGTSGAPYEQYF. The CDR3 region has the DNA TGTGCCAGCAAAGGGACTAGCGGGGCCCCCTACGAGCAGTACTTC.